The T cell receptor (beta chain) under discussion was sequenced for a study of lung T cells in sarcoidosis with Löfgren's syndrome. This CDR3 is built from 12 residues. CDR1 and CDR2 (germline): LGHDT, YNNKEL (reference sequence). Trimming took off 1 base at V and 5 bases at J, with 3 bases between the two ends. Study results and caveats: TRAV12-1 and TRBV2 were reportedly most expanded in Löfgren's patients. Multiple Löfgren's syndrome patients reportedly shared TRAV12-1 and TRBV2 CDR3 motifs, suggesting public CD4+ TCRs.

Using its own MiXCR run on the reads, TCRdb lists one record per CDR3 protein. Of over 2,000 distinct CDR3 sequences listed, roughly a fifth are singletons. Within the sample, this clonotype is medium-sized (0.01 to 0.1%). Antigen specificity is unknown. The receptor comes from a human donor with sarcoidosis (Löfgren's syndrome or another form), or a control subject (not recorded which). The chain is built from TRBV3-1 and TRBJ2-4, with D hard to call. Sequencing input: CD4+ T cells from bronchoalveolar lavage. The CDR3 region has the DNA TGTGCCAGCAGCCAAGCGGAAAACATTCAGTACTTC. It encodes CASSQAENIQYF.